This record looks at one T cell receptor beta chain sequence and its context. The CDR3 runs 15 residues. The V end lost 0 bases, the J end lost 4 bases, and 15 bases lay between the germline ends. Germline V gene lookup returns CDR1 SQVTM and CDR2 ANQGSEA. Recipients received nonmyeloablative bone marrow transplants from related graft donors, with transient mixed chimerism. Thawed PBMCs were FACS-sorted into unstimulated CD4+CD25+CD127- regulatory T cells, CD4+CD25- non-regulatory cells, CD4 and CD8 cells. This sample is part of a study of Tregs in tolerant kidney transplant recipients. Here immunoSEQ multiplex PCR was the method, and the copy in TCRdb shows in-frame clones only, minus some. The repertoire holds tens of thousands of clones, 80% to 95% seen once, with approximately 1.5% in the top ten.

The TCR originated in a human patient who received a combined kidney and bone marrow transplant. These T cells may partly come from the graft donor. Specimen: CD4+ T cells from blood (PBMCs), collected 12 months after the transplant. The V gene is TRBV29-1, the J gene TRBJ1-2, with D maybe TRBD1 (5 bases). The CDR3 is CSVEDSAGQGYGYTF. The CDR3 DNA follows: TGCAGCGTTGAAGATTCAGCTGGGCAGGGCTATGGCTACACCTTC.